Listed here is a single T cell receptor (beta chain). From germline, CDR1 is SQVTM and CDR2 ANQGSEA. With V trimmed by 5 bases and J by 5 bases, 8 bases remained unmatched. This CDR3 is 14 amino acids long. This entry comes from a study of blood T cell repertoires in COVID-19. Per the authors' pipeline: Amplifying reference gene primers gave estimates of nucleated cell counts. This table comes from immunoSEQ multiplex PCR, and its TCRdb copy is limited to in-frame clones, with some not included. V, J and clone size are taken as reported in that table, and D and trimming were inferred from the DNA itself. The table shows 150,000 to 200,000 clones, with roughly 86% occurring only once.

The clonotype was recovered from a woman in her sixties or seventies who had recovered from COVID-19. The sequenced sample was peripheral blood. V usage is TRBV29-1 and J usage is TRBJ2-2; TRBD1 agrees at 7 bases. Here the CDR3 DNA reads TGCAGCGTTACCACAACGACAGGGACCGGGGAGCTGTTTTTT. Its protein is CSVTTTTGTGELFF.